This T cell receptor (beta chain) is from a study of OX40 agonist ivuxolimab in advanced cancers. Germline-derived CDR1 and CDR2 are SNHLY and FYNNEI. The CDR3 runs 14 residues. The germline V and J ends were trimmed by 8 bases and 2 bases, with 16 bases remaining between them. Findings and caveats of the study: Doses of 0.1 to 3.0 mg/kg were accompanied by clonal expansion of CD4+ and CD8+ blood T cells by week 6.

With regard to this clone: What it binds is not known.

Method: immunoSEQ multiplex PCR; TCRdb's copy keeps in-frame clones and lacks some. The sample carries roughly 93,000 clones, about 90% recorded once. The chain joins TRBV2 to TRBJ2-7; D call uncertain. Source: CD4+ or CD8+ T cells sorted from blood, taken in a trial of the OX40 agonist ivuxolimab. The receptor's source is an adult with an advanced solid tumor such as melanoma, head and neck, liver or kidney cancer. CDR3 residues: CASGTGSLTYEQYF. The CDR3 DNA sequence: TGTGCCAGCGGCACCGGGTCCCTAACCTACGAGCAGTACTTC.